The clone carrying this T cell receptor beta chain was picked up one time. Clones were read by immunoSEQ multiplex PCR, and TCRdb kept only the in-frame ones, dropping some. The sample has 75,000 to 90,000 clones; about nine tenths are singletons. The data stem from a study of technical replicates of blood from several donors. CDR1 is MNHEY and CDR2 is SMNVEV in the germline V gene (reference sequence). The V and J ends lost 8 bases and 4 bases respectively, with 13 bases between them. This CDR3 is 13 amino acids long. The genes are TRBV27 and TRBJ2-3; D remains ambiguous. Sequenced input: T cells isolated from PBMCs. The source is a human donor in good health. The CDR3 reads CASGLFGADTQYF. DNA for the CDR3: TGTGCCAGCGGCCTTTTTGGTGCAGATACGCAGTATTTT.